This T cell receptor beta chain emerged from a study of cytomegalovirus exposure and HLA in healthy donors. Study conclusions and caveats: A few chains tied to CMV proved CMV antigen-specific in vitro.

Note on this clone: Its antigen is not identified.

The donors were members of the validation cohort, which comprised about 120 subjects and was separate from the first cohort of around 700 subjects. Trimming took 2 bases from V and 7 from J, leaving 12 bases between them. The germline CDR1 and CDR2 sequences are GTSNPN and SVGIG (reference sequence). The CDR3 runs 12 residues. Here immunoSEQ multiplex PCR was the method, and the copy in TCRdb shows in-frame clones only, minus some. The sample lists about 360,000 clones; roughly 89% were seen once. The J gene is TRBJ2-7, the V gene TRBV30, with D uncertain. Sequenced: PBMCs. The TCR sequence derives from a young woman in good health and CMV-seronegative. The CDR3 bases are TGTGCCTGGAGTTCCGCCTCGGTAGAGCAGTACTTC. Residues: CAWSSASVEQYF.